This TCR beta chain was sequenced for a study of vaccination effects on CD4 cells after COVID-19. Per germline, CDR1 LNHDA and CDR2 SQIVND (reference sequence). The CDR3 runs 16 residues. The V and J ends lost 1 base and 6 bases respectively, with 16 bases between them. Turning to this clone: Antigen: not known.

Before sequencing took place, the ViraFEST assay used viral peptide pools to expand antigen-specific CD4+ T cells. The culture ran for nine to ten days, and then CD4+ T cells were isolated. The study found no prior SARS-CoV-2 infection in the vaccine recipients, who tested negative for nucleocapsid antibodies. Clones were read by immunoSEQ multiplex PCR, and TCRdb kept only the in-frame ones, dropping some. The table lists some 22,000 clones, approximately 73% of them singletons. This chain uses TRBV19 with TRBJ1-5, with D possibly TRBD1 on 5 matching bases. The sample consisted of CD4+ T cells from PBMCs cultured with SARS-CoV-2 spike peptides, taken before COVID-19 vaccination. The clonotype was recovered from a human donor who received a COVID-19 vaccine. The DNA for the CDR3 is TGTGCCAGTAGTATAGGCGGAGGGGCAGGGAGTCAGCCCCAGCATTTT. Translated, it gives CASSIGGGAGSQPQHF.